What follows are 17 T cell receptor beta chains derived from one specimen sequenced in a study of T cell repertoires in cytomegalovirus infection. TCRdb reprocessed the reads with MiXCR, giving one entry per CDR3 protein. This sample carries fewer than 200,000 distinct CDR3 sequences, less than 9.5% of them seen once, and the ten largest clones take approximately 4.2%. Material: PBMCs. All receptors derive from a human donor in good health (CMV status not recorded). Some clones in this sample may be carry-over from other donors' samples.

Written as DNA, the CDR3 is TGTGCCAGCAGCTTCGTGGGAGGGGAGCAGTTCTTC. Protein product: CASSFVGGEQFF. The rearrangement uses TRBV11-1 and TRBJ2-1, with 7 bases aligning to TRBD2. The CDR3 has 12 amino acids. V lost 3 bases, J lost 10 bases, and 3 bases stayed unmatched. Per the germline V gene, CDR1 is SGHAT and CDR2 is FQDESV (reference sequence).

The sample holds a few counts of this clonotype. The chain has TRBV6-2 or TRBV6-3 and TRBJ1-1, with a weak D call TRBD1 (5 bases). V shed 2 bases and J shed 1 base, with 14 bases lying between them. Looked up from germline, CDR1 is MNHEY and CDR2 is SVGEGT. The CDR3 spans 16 residues. CDR3 sequence: CASSYVEGRTNTEAFF. The CDR3 nucleotides read TGTGCCAGCAGTTACGTGGAGGGACGGACGAACACTGAAGCTTTCTTT.

In its sample, this clonotype was seen many times. The V gene is TRBV7-2, the J gene TRBJ1-3; D is perhaps TRBD1 (6 bases). CDR1 and CDR2 (germline): SGHTA, FQGNSA. The germline V and J ends were trimmed by 3 bases and 2 bases, with 8 bases remaining between them. This CDR3 contains 14 residues. Here the CDR3 DNA reads TGTGCCAGCAGCTTTCAGGGGACTGGAAACACCATATATTTT. Amino acids: CASSFQGTGNTIYF.

This clonotype was detected ten times or more. This rearrangement joins TRBV7-8 to TRBJ1-1, with D possibly being TRBD1 (5 bases). The CDR3 covers 14 residues. V was trimmed by 2 bases and J by 3 bases, leaving 10 bases between them. In germline, CDR1 is SGHVS, CDR2 FQNEAQ. This CDR3 is CASSLQGADTEAFF. The CDR3 bases are TGTGCCAGCAGCTTACAGGGTGCGGACACTGAAGCTTTCTTT.

This clonotype was picked up many times. The chain joins TRBV11-2 to TRBJ2-7, with TRBD1 as a possible D gene (6 bases). Germline lookup yields CDR1 SGHAT and CDR2 FQNNGV. Deletions cut 4 bases from V and 4 bases from J, with 17 bases between. The CDR3 is 15 amino acids. The CDR3 sequence: CASSSNRDIPYEQYF. In DNA form, the CDR3 reads TGTGCCAGCAGCTCAAACCGGGACATACCTTACGAGCAGTACTTC. Combining the CDR3 with reference TRBV11-2 and TRBJ2-7 gives the whole variable domain EAGVAQSPRYKIIEKRQSVAFWCNPISGHATLYWYQQILGQGPKLLIQFQNNGVVDDSQLPKDRFSAERLKGVDSTLKIQPAKLEDSAVYLCASSSNRDIPYEQYFGPGTRLTVT.

This clonotype was recorded many times. The V call is TRBV5-5, the J call TRBJ1-2, with a weak D call TRBD1 (6 bases). The V end was cut by 0 bases, the J end by 2 bases, with 14 bases between. Looked up from germline, CDR1 is SGHKS and CDR2 is YYEKEE (reference sequence). CDR3 size: 16 residues. The CDR3 nucleotides are TGTGCCAGCAGCTTGGCTGAACAGGGAAAGAACTATGGCTACACCTTC. This sequence encodes CASSLAEQGKNYGYTF.

The chain links TRBV28 to TRBJ2-7; D ambiguous. Per germline, CDR1 MDHEN and CDR2 SYDVKM. Trimming took off 7 bases at V and 3 bases at J, with 13 bases between the two ends. The CDR3 has 13 amino acids. CDR3 bases: TGTGCCAGCACCCTAACCGGTTACTACGAGCAGTACTTC. Translating it yields CASTLTGYYEQYF.

This clonotype has ten or more counts. The genes are TRBV7-9 and TRBJ1-4; maybe TRBD1 (6 bases). Germline V gene sequence: CDR1 SEHNR, CDR2 FQNEAQ (reference sequence). This CDR3 has 11 residues. For the CDR3, the DNA is TGTGTTGGGGGCTCTAATGAAAAACTGTTTTTT. Its translation: CVGGSNEKLFF.

This clonotype has ten or more counts. The V and J genes are TRBV12-3 or TRBV12-4 and TRBJ2-7; D perhaps matches TRBD2 (5 bases). The CDR3 totals 14 residues. The V and J ends lost 7 bases and 5 bases respectively, with 18 bases between them. CDR3 sequence: CASTEGGQAHEQYF. The CDR3 nucleotides are TGTGCCAGCACAGAAGGCGGGCAGGCCCACGAGCAGTACTTC.

At least ten counts were recorded for this clonotype. CDR3 region: CASSQGLAYYPYHNEQFF. CDR3 in DNA: TGCGCCAGCAGCCAAGGACTAGCGTACTACCCTTACCACAATGAGCAGTTCTTC. V usage is TRBV23-1 and J usage is TRBJ2-1, with 9 nucleotides matching TRBD2. TRBV23-1 is known as an ORF, though its function is uncertain. CDR3 length: 18 residues. With V trimmed by 6 bases and J by 5 bases, 17 bases remained unmatched.

V gene TRBV19 combines with J gene TRBJ2-7, with D perhaps matching TRBD1 or TRBD2 (7 bases each). The CDR3 consists of 15 residues. The germline gives CDR1 LNHDA, CDR2 SQIVND (reference sequence). V dropped 6 bases and J dropped 5 bases, with 20 bases sitting between them. This chain's CDR3 is CASRNKGAGVHEQYF. The CDR3 DNA reads as TGTGCCAGTAGAAATAAGGGGGCGGGAGTACACGAGCAGTACTTC.

The sample holds many counts of this clonotype. This chain uses TRBV11-2 with TRBJ2-7, with 8 bases that match TRBD2. Losses at the gene ends were 5 bases for V and 2 bases for J; bases not matched to a gene: 8. Germline CDR1 is SGHAT and CDR2 is FQNNGV. The CDR3 totals 15 residues. This CDR3 reads CASSILGLAAYEQYF. As DNA, the CDR3 is TGTGCCAGCAGCATCCTTGGACTAGCAGCCTACGAGCAGTACTTC.

This clonotype has at least ten counts. The rearrangement links TRBV2 to TRBJ2-5; D remains ambiguous. This CDR3 contains 13 residues. V was pared by 8 bases and J by 1 base, with 11 bases between. From germline, CDR1 is SNHLY and CDR2 FYNNEI. CDR3 nucleotides: TGTGCCAGCTGCCAAGGGTCCCAAGAGACCCAGTACTTC. Translating it yields CASCQGSQETQYF. Full variable domain (remainder filled in from reference TRBV2 and TRBJ2-5): EPEVTQTPSHQVTQMGQEVILRCVPISNHLYFYWYRQILGQKVEFLVSFYNNEISEKSEIFDDQFSVERPDGSNFTLKIRSTKLEDSAMYFCASCQGSQETQYFGPGTRLLVL.

This clonotype was observed a few times. The chain carries TRBV7-9 and TRBJ1-2; D is undetermined. This CDR3 spans 12 amino acids. Germline-derived CDR1 and CDR2 are SEHNR and FQNEAQ (reference sequence). The germline V and J ends were trimmed by 2 bases and 8 bases, with 9 bases remaining between them. The CDR3 sequence is CASSLNGGGYTF. CDR3 nucleotides: TGTGCCAGCAGCTTAAACGGTGGAGGCTACACCTTC.

This clonotype occurred a few times. The CDR3 bases are TGTGCCAGCAGCTTTCTAGGGCCGAACCAAGAGACCCAGTACTTC. Translation gives CASSFLGPNQETQYF. This rearrangement joins TRBV5-6 to TRBJ2-5; D remains ambiguous. The CDR3 consists of 15 residues. V lost 2 bases to trimming and J lost 0 bases, with 11 bases between them. Germline values: CDR1 SGHDT, CDR2 YYEEEE. Full variable domain (missing parts from reference TRBV5-6 and TRBJ2-5): DAGVTQSPTHLIKTRGQQVTLRCSPKSGHDTVSWYQQALGQGPQFIFQYYEEEERQRGNFPDRFSGHQFPNYSSELNVNALLLGDSALYLCASSFLGPNQETQYFGPGTRLLVL.

At least ten counts were recorded for this clonotype. The chain combines TRBV7-2 with TRBJ1-4; D not certain. Trimming removed 8 bases at V and 5 bases at J, with 12 bases between. From germline, CDR1 is SGHTA and CDR2 FQGNSA. The CDR3 is made up of 13 amino acids. The CDR3 DNA follows: TGTGCCAGCTCCCGAGGTGGGAATGAAAAACTGTTTTTT. Translating gives CASSRGGNEKLFF.

The chain couples TRBV19 to TRBJ2-1; the match to TRBD2 covers 13 bases. Germline V gene lookup returns CDR1 LNHDA and CDR2 SQIVND (reference sequence). This CDR3 region has 12 residues. V lost 9 bases to trimming and J lost 9 bases; unmatched junction nucleotides: 2. The CDR3 DNA sequence: TGTGCCAGCGGACTAGCGGGAGTTGAGCAGTTCTTC. Amino acid sequence: CASGLAGVEQFF.